Each of the 16 T cell receptor beta chains below was sequenced from the same sample in a study of cytomegalovirus exposure and HLA in healthy donors listed by TCRdb under 2017. The library was made by the immunoSEQ multiplex PCR assay. A mixture of 60 forward primers for TCR Vbeta segments and 13 reverse primers for TCR Jbeta segments was used in the multiplex PCR. The table was pulled from immuneACCESS by TCRdb, which kept in-frame rearrangements only. Such tables lose some clones; where checked, under half of the loss comes from unresolved V genes, and the rest has no known cause. The sample table holds approximately 110,000 clones, of which about three quarters were seen once. 1.9% of the sample belongs to the ten largest clones. The sample comprised PBMCs. Every receptor here comes from a man aged 45-60 years in good health and CMV-seronegative.

V is TRBV7-3 and J is TRBJ1-2; tentative D call: TRBD1 (5 bases). Germline CDR1 SGHTA, CDR2 FQGTGA. The CDR3 consists of 14 residues. Trimming took 5 bases from V and 8 from J, leaving 18 bases between them. The CDR3 nucleotides read TGTGCCAGCAGCCCGGACCTATACGGGGGGGGCTACACCTTC. Protein sequence: CASSPDLYGGGYTF.

This clone was found once. At one of its ends the junction is not consistent with the germline gene, which may arise from a read error. Distinct nucleotide sequences in the sample also encode this CDR3. The J gene is TRBJ2-1, the V gene TRBV9; TRBD2 aligns across 7 bases. Germline CDR1 and CDR2: SGDLS and YYNGEE. The CDR3 has 16 amino acids. CDR3 amino acids: CASSLSGTSGYNEQFF. As DNA, the CDR3 is TGCGCCAGCAGCCTCAGCGGGACTTCAGGCTACAATGAGCAGTTCTTC.

The CDR3 DNA follows: TGTGCCAGCAGTTTGTACAGGGGACCTAATGAAAAACTGTTTTTT. This sequence encodes CASSLYRGPNEKLFF. The rearrangement joins TRBV27 to TRBJ1-4, with 7 bases fitting TRBD1. Germline V lookup: CDR1 MNHEY, CDR2 SMNVEV (reference sequence). V lost 3 bases and J lost 3; bases outside the gene matches: 4. The CDR3 covers 15 residues.

Here the CDR3 DNA reads TGTGCCAGCAGCATATCAGGGGGGCGGGAGACCCAGTACTTC. Translating gives CASSISGGRETQYF. This chain connects TRBV11-2 to TRBJ2-5, with a possible D match to TRBD1 (7 bases). From germline, CDR1 is SGHAT and CDR2 FQNNGV. Between the trimmed V and J ends, which lost 5 bases and 5 bases, there was a span of 15 bases. This CDR3 is 14 amino acids long.

The V and J genes are TRBV19 and TRBJ1-2, with 9 positions matching TRBD1. The V and J ends lost 3 bases and 5 bases, in that order; junction bases with no gene match: 10. This CDR3 is built from 16 residues. Germline V gene sequence: CDR1 LNHDA, CDR2 SQIVND (reference sequence). The CDR3 nucleotides are TGTGCCAGTAGTATCGCCTCCGGGACAGGGAGGTATGGCTACACCTTC. It is translated as CASSIASGTGRYGYTF.

The chain combines TRBV7-6 with TRBJ2-5, with D hard to call. The CDR3 is 11 residues long. Trimming took 4 bases from V and 3 from J, leaving 3 bases between them. The germline V gene encodes CDR1 SGHVS and CDR2 FNYEAQ. CDR3 protein: CASSSEETQYF. The CDR3 DNA sequence: TGTGCCAGCAGCTCCGAAGAGACCCAGTACTTC. Together with reference TRBV7-6 and TRBJ2-5, the CDR3 gives the full variable domain: GAGVSQSPRYKVTKRGQDVALRCDPISGHVSLYWYRQALGQGPEFLTYFNYEAQQDKSGLPNDRFSAERPEGSISTLTIQRTEQRDSAMYRCASSSEETQYFGPGTRLLVL.

This clone was counted a few times. This rearrangement joins TRBV29-1 to TRBJ1-1; TRBD1 aligns across 9 bases. CDR1 SQVTM and CDR2 ANQGSEA come from the germline V gene. The V segment lost 6 bases and the J segment 2 bases; nucleotides outside the gene matches: 4. The CDR3 runs to 13 residues. The CDR3 DNA reads TGCAGCGTCCAGACAGGGGGTAACACTGAAGCTTTCTTT. Translation gives CSVQTGGNTEAFF.

The genes are TRBV15 and TRBJ1-2; 8 positions agree with TRBD1. CDR3 length: 17 amino acids. Per the germline V gene, CDR1 is LNHNV and CDR2 is YYDKDF (reference sequence). Unmatched junction bases numbered 14, after V lost 0 bases and J lost 8 bases. The CDR3 here is CATSRDGPLDRGGGYTF. In DNA form, the CDR3 reads TGTGCCACCAGCAGAGATGGCCCTCTCGACAGGGGTGGCGGCTACACCTTC.

The chain joins TRBV2 to TRBJ1-1; D is perhaps TRBD1 (5 bases). V was shortened by 3 bases and J by 4 bases, with 12 bases between the two germline ends. CDR3 length equals 14 residues. In germline, CDR1 is SNHLY, CDR2 FYNNEI. CDR3 sequence (DNA): TGTGCCAGCAGTGACCCCAGGGTTGGCACTGAAGCTTTCTTT. This encodes CASSDPRVGTEAFF.

The gene calls are TRBV5-6 and TRBJ2-1; perhaps TRBD1 as D (5 bases). The CDR3 consists of 17 residues. Trimming pared 0 bases from V and 0 bases from J, leaving 13 bases between. Germline-derived CDR1 and CDR2 are SGHDT and YYEEEE. The CDR3 DNA follows: TGTGCCAGCAGCTTGGGCCCAAGGGGCCTCTCCTACAATGAGCAGTTCTTC. The encoded protein is CASSLGPRGLSYNEQFF.

The V and J genes are TRBV5-1 and TRBJ1-6; the match to TRBD1 covers 7 bases. Trimming at V came to 0 bases and at J to 10 bases, leaving 10 bases not matched to a gene. The CDR3 is made up of 16 amino acids. CDR1 SGHRS and CDR2 YFSETQ come from the germline V gene. CDR3 DNA: TGCGCCAGCAGCTTGGCCCCGGCTCAGGGGGAGTCACCCCTCCACTTT. Translated, it gives CASSLAPAQGESPLHF.

This clone was found a few times. CDR3 loop: CASTRGNTEAFF. In nucleotides, the CDR3 is TGTGCCAGCACCCGGGGGAACACTGAAGCTTTCTTT. V usage is TRBV6-1 and J usage is TRBJ1-1; D gene ambiguous. Trimming removed 7 bases from V and 1 base from J, with 7 bases in between. Germline lookup yields CDR1 MNHNS and CDR2 SASEGT. The CDR3 is 12 amino acids.

The chain recombines TRBV7-2 with TRBJ2-7, with D possibly TRBD2 on 5 matching bases. Trimming stripped 11 bases from V and 4 bases from J, with 12 bases between. CDR1 and CDR2 (germline): SGHTA, FQGNSA. This CDR3 is built from 11 residues. CDR3 in amino acids: CAGTGRYEQYV. CDR3 nucleotide sequence: TGTGCCGGCACGGGGAGATACGAGCAGTACGTC.

The rearrangement links TRBV5-1 to TRBJ1-1; TRBD1 matches at 7 bases. CDR1 is SGHRS, CDR2 YFSETQ, per germline. J gave up 7 bases and V 0 bases, and 9 bases lay outside the gene matches. The CDR3 totals 15 residues. For the CDR3, the DNA is TGCGCCAGCAGCTTGGGGACAGGTACGGGCGGTGAAGCTTTCTTT. This encodes CASSLGTGTGGEAFF.

The chain combines TRBV7-7 with TRBJ2-5; D might be TRBD2 (5 bases). Looked up from germline, CDR1 is SSHAT and CDR2 is FNYEAQ (reference sequence). The CDR3 is made up of 13 amino acids. V was clipped by 5 bases and J by 5 bases, with 12 bases between them. The CDR3 DNA follows: TGTGCCAGCAGCACGGGAATTGAGGAGACCCAGTACTTC. Protein product: CASSTGIEETQYF.

The V call is TRBV6-1, the J call TRBJ1-1, with TRBD1 identical over 7 bases. This CDR3 comprises 14 residues. V lost 4 bases, J lost 5 bases, and 7 bases stayed unmatched. Germline V CDR1 and CDR2: MNHNS, SASEGT. The CDR3 reads CASSATGLGTEAFF. CDR3 sequence (DNA): TGTGCCAGCAGTGCGACAGGGCTGGGAACTGAAGCTTTCTTT.